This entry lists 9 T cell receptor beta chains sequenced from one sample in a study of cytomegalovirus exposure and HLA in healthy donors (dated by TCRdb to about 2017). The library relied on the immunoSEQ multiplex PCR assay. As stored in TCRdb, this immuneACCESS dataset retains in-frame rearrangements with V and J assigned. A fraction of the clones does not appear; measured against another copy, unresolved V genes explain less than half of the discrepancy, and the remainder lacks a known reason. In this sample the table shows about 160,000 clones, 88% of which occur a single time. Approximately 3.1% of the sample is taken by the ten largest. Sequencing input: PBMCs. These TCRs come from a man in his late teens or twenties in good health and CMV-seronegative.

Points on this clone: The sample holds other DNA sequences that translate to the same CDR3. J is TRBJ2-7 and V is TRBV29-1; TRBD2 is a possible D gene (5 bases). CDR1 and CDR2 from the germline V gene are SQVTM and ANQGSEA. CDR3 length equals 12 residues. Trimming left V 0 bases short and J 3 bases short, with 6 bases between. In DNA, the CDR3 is TGCAGCGTTGAAGAGAGGGACTACGAGCAGTACTTC. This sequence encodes CSVEERDYEQYF.

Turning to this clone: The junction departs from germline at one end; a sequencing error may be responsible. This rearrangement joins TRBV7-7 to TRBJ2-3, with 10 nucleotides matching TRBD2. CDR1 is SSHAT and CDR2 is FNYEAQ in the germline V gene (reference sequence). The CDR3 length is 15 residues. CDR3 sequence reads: CASSPTSGGTDTQYF. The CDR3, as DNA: TGTGCTAGCAGCCCAACTAGCGGGGGCACAGATACGCAGTATTTT.

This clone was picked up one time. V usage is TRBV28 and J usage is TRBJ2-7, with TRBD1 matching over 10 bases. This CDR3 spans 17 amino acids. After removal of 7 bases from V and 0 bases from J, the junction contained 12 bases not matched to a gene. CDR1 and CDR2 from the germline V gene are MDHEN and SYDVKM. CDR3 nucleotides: TGTGCCAGCATTAATTCGAGGGGACAGGGGAGCTCCTACGAGCAGTACTTC. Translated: CASINSRGQGSSYEQYF.

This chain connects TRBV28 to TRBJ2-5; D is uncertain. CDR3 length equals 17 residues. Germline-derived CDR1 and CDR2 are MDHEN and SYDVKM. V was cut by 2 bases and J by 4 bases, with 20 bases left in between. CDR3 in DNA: TGTGCCAGCAGTTTAAGGCCCGGAGATGTATTGGTAGAGACCCAGTACTTC. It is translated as CASSLRPGDVLVETQYF.

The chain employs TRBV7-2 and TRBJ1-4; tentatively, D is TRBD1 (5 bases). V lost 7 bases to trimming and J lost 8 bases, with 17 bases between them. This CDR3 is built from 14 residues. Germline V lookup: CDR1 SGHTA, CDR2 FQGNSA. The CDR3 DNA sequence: TGTGCCAGCACCAAAAAAGGGGTCGGAGAAAAACTGTTTTTT. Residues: CASTKKGVGEKLFF. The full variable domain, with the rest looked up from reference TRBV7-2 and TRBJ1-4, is GAGVSQSPSNKVTEKGKDVELRCDPISGHTALYWYRQSLGQGLEFLIYFQGNSAPDKSGLPSDRFSAERTGGSVSTLTIQRTQQEDSAVYLCASTKKGVGEKLFFGSGTQLSVL.

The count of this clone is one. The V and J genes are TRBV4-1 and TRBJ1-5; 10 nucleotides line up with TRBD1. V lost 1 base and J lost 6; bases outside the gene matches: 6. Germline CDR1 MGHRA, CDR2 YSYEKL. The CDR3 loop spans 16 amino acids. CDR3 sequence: CASSQGQGAGGQPQHF. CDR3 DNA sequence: TGCGCCAGCAGCCAAGGACAGGGGGCGGGAGGTCAGCCCCAGCATTTT.

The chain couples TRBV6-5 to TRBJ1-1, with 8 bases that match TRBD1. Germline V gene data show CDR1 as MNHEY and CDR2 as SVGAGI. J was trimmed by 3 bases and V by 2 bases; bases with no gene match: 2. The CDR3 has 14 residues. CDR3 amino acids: CASSYVTGDTEAFF. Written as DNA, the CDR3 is TGTGCCAGCAGTTACGTGACAGGGGACACTGAAGCTTTCTTT.

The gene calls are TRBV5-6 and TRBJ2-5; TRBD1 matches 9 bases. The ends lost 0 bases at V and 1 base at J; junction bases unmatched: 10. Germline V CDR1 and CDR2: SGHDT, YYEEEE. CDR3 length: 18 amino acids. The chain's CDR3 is CASSLVWDRERVQETQYF. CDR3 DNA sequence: TGTGCCAGCAGCTTGGTCTGGGACAGGGAAAGGGTCCAAGAGACCCAGTACTTC.

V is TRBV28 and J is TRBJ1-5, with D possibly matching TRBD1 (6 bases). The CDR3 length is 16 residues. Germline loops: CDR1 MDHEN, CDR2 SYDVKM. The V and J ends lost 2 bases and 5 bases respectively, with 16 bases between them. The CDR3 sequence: CASSLPGVAGYQPQHF. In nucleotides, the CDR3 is TGTGCCAGCAGTTTACCAGGGGTAGCGGGATATCAGCCCCAGCATTTT. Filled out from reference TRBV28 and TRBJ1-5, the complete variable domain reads DVKVTQSSRYLVKRTGEKVFLECVQDMDHENMFWYRQDPGLGLRLIYFSYDVKMKEKGDIPEGYSVSREKKERFSLILESASTNQTSMYLCASSLPGVAGYQPQHFGDGTRLSIL.